These 30 T cell receptor beta chains were sequenced from one sample in a study of T cells after yellow fever vaccination. Using its own MiXCR run on the 5' RACE reads, TCRdb lists one record per CDR3 protein. The data contain around 530,000 distinct CDR3 sequences, around a sixth of them singletons. The sequences come from PBMCs, collected less than 6 days after the first yellow fever vaccination. These receptors were obtained from a young man who received the YFV17D yellow fever vaccine.

V usage is TRBV7-6 and J usage is TRBJ2-7; the D gene is possibly TRBD1 (5 bases). Trimming pared 3 bases from V and 0 bases from J, leaving 9 bases between. This CDR3 has 14 amino acids. The germline V gene encodes CDR1 SGHVS and CDR2 FNYEAQ. The CDR3 is CASSFGADSYEQYF. CDR3 DNA: TGTGCCAGCAGCTTTGGGGCAGACTCCTACGAGCAGTACTTC.

This chain uses TRBV30 with TRBJ2-7, with D possibly being TRBD1 (6 bases). CDR1 is GTSNPN and CDR2 is SVGIG in the germline V gene (reference sequence). The V and J ends lost 2 bases and 3 bases respectively, with 8 bases between them. The CDR3 consists of 12 residues. This CDR3 is CAWSSGVYEQYF. The DNA of the CDR3 is TGTGCCTGGAGTTCAGGGGTCTACGAGCAGTACTTC.

The J gene is TRBJ2-7, the V gene TRBV11-1; TRBD1 might be the D (6 bases). The CDR3 is 14 amino acids. Between the trimmed V and J ends, which lost 6 bases and 1 base, there was a span of 13 bases. In germline, CDR1 is SGHAT, CDR2 FQDESV (reference sequence). CDR3 protein: CASSPWDNSYEQYV. The CDR3 region has the DNA TGTGCCAGCAGTCCGTGGGACAATTCCTACGAGCAGTACGTC.

Here the CDR3 DNA reads TGCGCCAGCAGCTCCGGGACTAGCGGGGAGTGGGAGACCCAGTACTTC. Translated: CASSSGTSGEWETQYF. The V gene is TRBV5-1, the J gene TRBJ2-5; 13 bases map to TRBD2. CDR3 length: 16 residues. The J segment lost 5 bases and the V segment lost 3 bases, leaving 7 bases of the junction unmatched. Looked up from germline, CDR1 is SGHRS and CDR2 is YFSETQ.

The chain combines TRBV7-2 with TRBJ1-6, with D uncertain. Germline V gene sequence: CDR1 SGHTA, CDR2 FQGNSA. V was cut by 2 bases and J by 7 bases, with 15 bases left in between. The CDR3 has 16 residues. Written as DNA, the CDR3 is TGTGCCAGCAGCTTATATCCCGGACCGACGAATTCACCCCTCCACTTT. Amino acids: CASSLYPGPTNSPLHF.

The chain links TRBV4-3 to TRBJ2-4, with 8 bases aligning to TRBD1. Unmatched junction bases numbered 5, after V lost 0 bases and J lost 7 bases. This CDR3 contains 15 residues. Germline lookup yields CDR1 LGHNA and CDR2 YSLEER. The CDR3 loop reads CASSQDPRQGNIQYF. CDR3 in DNA: TGCGCCAGCAGCCAAGATCCGCGACAGGGGAACATTCAGTACTTC.

This clonotype turned up a few times. The chain carries TRBV7-8 and TRBJ2-7, with 10 bases lining up with TRBD2. Germline V gives CDR1 SGHVS, CDR2 FQNEAQ. The CDR3 is made up of 13 amino acids. V was pared by 5 bases and J by 7 bases, with 5 bases of the junction left unmatched. The CDR3, as DNA: TGTGCCAGCAGCGGACTAGCGGTGGGGGAGCAGTACTTC. This codes for CASSGLAVGEQYF.

The chain links TRBV6-5 to TRBJ2-7; 7 nucleotides line up with TRBD1. The J segment lost 5 bases and the V segment lost 0 bases, leaving 4 bases of the junction unmatched. Germline V lookup: CDR1 MNHEY, CDR2 SVGAGI. This CDR3 comprises 14 residues. The CDR3 region has the DNA TGTGCCAGCAGTTACTCGGTAGGGGGCAACGAGCAGTACGTC. Its translation: CASSYSVGGNEQYV.

This clonotype was seen a few times. The chain uses TRBV3-1 and TRBJ2-1; 11 bases are a match to TRBD1. In germline, CDR1 is LGHDT, CDR2 YNNKEL (reference sequence). The CDR3 spans 16 residues. J lost 0 bases, V lost 3 bases, and 1 base had no gene match. CDR3 sequence: CASSHGTGGSYNEQFF. The CDR3 DNA reads TGTGCCAGCAGCCACGGGACAGGGGGCTCCTACAATGAGCAGTTCTTC.

The gene calls are TRBV5-1 and TRBJ2-2; the D is unclear. Germline V gives CDR1 SGHRS, CDR2 YFSETQ. With 2 bases removed from V and 5 bases from J, the gap between germline ends came to 10 bases. The CDR3 length is 14 residues. The CDR3 loop is CASSFAGVTGELFF. CDR3 nucleotides: TGCGCCAGCAGCTTTGCTGGAGTTACCGGGGAGCTGTTTTTT.

This clonotype has more than one count but fewer than ten. The V call is TRBV12-3 or TRBV12-4, the J call TRBJ2-7; 7 bases are shared with TRBD2. Unmatched junction bases numbered 12, after V lost 5 bases and J lost 5 bases. The CDR3 covers 15 residues. The chain's CDR3 is CASSPGAGVLNEQYV. In nucleotides, the CDR3 is TGTGCCAGCAGTCCAGGTGCGGGGGTGTTAAACGAGCAGTACGTC.

The rearrangement joins TRBV5-4 to TRBJ1-6, with a weak D call TRBD1 (5 bases). V lost 4 bases and J 4 bases, leaving 12 bases between the germline ends. The CDR3 spans 15 residues. CDR1 and CDR2 (germline): SGHNT, YYREEE (reference sequence). This CDR3 is CASSATGTYNSPLHF. Here the CDR3 DNA reads TGTGCCAGCAGCGCTACCGGGACTTATAATTCACCCCTCCACTTT.

This chain uses TRBV2 with TRBJ2-1; 13 bases match TRBD2. Unmatched junction bases numbered 5, after V lost 7 bases and J lost 8 bases. Germline CDR1 is SNHLY and CDR2 is FYNNEI. The CDR3 loop spans 14 amino acids. CDR3 sequence reads: CASKETSGGYEQFF. The CDR3 region has the DNA TGTGCCAGCAAGGAGACTAGCGGGGGGTATGAGCAGTTCTTC.

The sample holds a few counts of this clonotype. The chain recombines TRBV27 with TRBJ1-2; D ambiguous. CDR1 and CDR2 from the germline V gene are MNHEY and SMNVEV (reference sequence). With 4 bases removed from V and 4 bases from J, the gap between germline ends came to 16 bases. CDR3 size: 15 residues. Here the CDR3 reads CASSSDNGRGYGYTF. CDR3 nucleotides: TGTGCCAGCAGTTCCGACAATGGAAGAGGCTATGGCTACACCTTC.

The chain carries TRBV3-1 and TRBJ2-2, with D possibly matching TRBD2 (7 bases). CDR3 length: 15 amino acids. Trimming removed 1 base from V and 4 bases from J, with 10 bases in between. The germline V gene encodes CDR1 LGHDT and CDR2 YNNKEL (reference sequence). CDR3 sequence reads: CASSQGGGLTGELFF. The CDR3 nucleotides read TGTGCCAGCAGCCAAGGCGGGGGCCTCACCGGGGAGCTGTTTTTT.

V and J are TRBV7-3 and TRBJ2-2; D is ambiguous. The CDR3 extends over 14 amino acids. V lost 1 base and J 6 bases, leaving 9 bases between the germline ends. CDR1 is SGHTA, CDR2 FQGTGA, per germline. This chain's CDR3 is CASSLRSPPGELFF. The CDR3 bases are TGTGCCAGCAGCTTAAGGTCCCCCCCCGGGGAGCTGTTTTTT.

This chain links TRBV4-3 with TRBJ2-3; D is perhaps TRBD1 (5 bases). Germline-derived CDR1 and CDR2 are LGHNA and YSLEER. CDR3 length: 15 residues. Trimming shortened V by 4 bases and J by 2 bases, and 13 bases separated the two germline ends. The DNA for the CDR3 is TGCGCCAGCAGCCCCCTTAAGGGGATCACAGATACGCAGTATTTT. Its protein is CASSPLKGITDTQYF.

This clonotype was found many times. This chain connects TRBV29-1 to TRBJ2-1; the D is unclear. Trimming shortened V by 4 bases and J by 2 bases, and 6 bases separated the two germline ends. CDR3 length equals 12 residues. The germline gives CDR1 SQVTM, CDR2 ANQGSEA. CDR3 sequence reads: CSVGQTYNEQFF. Here the CDR3 DNA reads TGCAGCGTTGGACAAACCTACAATGAGCAGTTCTTC.

The V and J genes are TRBV5-6 and TRBJ2-7; the D gene could be TRBD1 or TRBD2 (5 bases each). The length of the CDR3 is 14 residues. Trimming took off 1 base at V and 6 bases at J, with 14 bases between the two ends. Germline-derived CDR1 and CDR2 are SGHDT and YYEEEE. The CDR3 nucleotides are TGTGCCAGCAGCTTGTATGCAGGGAGAGGCGAGCAGTACTTC. It is translated as CASSLYAGRGEQYF.

This clonotype was observed at least ten times. The chain has TRBV5-8 and TRBJ2-1; D gene unclear. The CDR3 contains 15 residues. The germline V gene has CDR1 SGHTS and CDR2 YDEGEE. The V and J ends lost 2 bases and 0 bases respectively, with 9 bases between them. The CDR3 DNA sequence: TGTGCCAGCAGCTTTCGAGGCATCTCCTACAATGAGCAGTTCTTC. It yields the protein CASSFRGISYNEQFF.

The genes are TRBV5-1 and TRBJ2-1, with a tentative D call TRBD1 (6 bases). The CDR3 contains 16 residues. The V gene's germline CDR1 is SGHRS and CDR2 YFSETQ. V was shortened by 3 bases and J by 0 bases, with 13 bases between the two germline ends. The CDR3 nucleotides read TGCGCCAGCAGCTCTCATCAGGGGAGCTCCTACAATGAGCAGTTCTTC. Amino acids: CASSSHQGSSYNEQFF.

J is TRBJ1-1 and V is TRBV5-1; possibly TRBD1 for D (5 bases). Germline V gene lookup returns CDR1 SGHRS and CDR2 YFSETQ. The CDR3 length is 13 residues. V lost 3 bases and J 5 bases, leaving 11 bases between the germline ends. CDR3 in amino acids: CASSWGSQTEAFF. CDR3 coding DNA: TGCGCCAGCAGCTGGGGGTCCCAAACTGAAGCTTTCTTT.

This clonotype was detected a few times. The genes are TRBV7-2 and TRBJ2-5, with unresolved D. This CDR3 is 14 amino acids long. The V and J ends lost 7 bases and 2 bases respectively, with 14 bases between them. Germline assignment: CDR1 SGHTA and CDR2 FQGNSA. This CDR3 reads CASTQPPRQETQYF. CDR3 DNA: TGTGCCAGCACCCAACCACCCAGGCAAGAGACCCAGTACTTC.

Comment on this clonotype: The junction shows a germline mismatch at one end, possibly a read error. The CDR3 nucleotides are TGTACCAGCAGTACCCCCTACGCGGGCGGGGGCTTCACAGATACGCAGTATTTT. The encoded protein is CTSSTPYAGGGFTDTQYF. This chain joins TRBV12-3 or TRBV12-4 and TRBJ2-3, with D perhaps TRBD2 (7 bases). This CDR3 has 18 amino acids.

This clonotype was recorded at least ten times. The chain uses TRBV2 and TRBJ1-1, with D perhaps TRBD1 (6 bases). The germline V gene encodes CDR1 SNHLY and CDR2 FYNNEI. Trimming left V 2 bases short and J 1 base short, with 14 bases between. CDR3 length equals 16 residues. The CDR3 bases are TGTGCCAGCAGTGAAAGGGGGGGGGAAAAGAACACTGAAGCTTTCTTT. This sequence encodes CASSERGGEKNTEAFF.

This clonotype was detected a few times. As DNA, the CDR3 is TGCGCCAGCAGCCACCTCCTGACTAGCGGGGAAATTGAGAATGAGCAGTTCTTC. This codes for CASSHLLTSGEIENEQFF. The chain employs TRBV4-3 and TRBJ2-1, with 11 bases aligning to TRBD2. Germline V gives CDR1 LGHNA, CDR2 YSLEER. The V segment lost 3 bases and the J segment 7 bases; nucleotides outside the gene matches: 14. The CDR3 loop spans 18 amino acids.

This rearrangement joins TRBV9 to TRBJ2-1; TRBD1 or TRBD2 may be the D gene (6 bases each). V was pared by 0 bases and J by 8 bases, with 9 bases between. The germline CDR1 and CDR2 sequences are SGDLS and YYNGEE. The CDR3 runs 13 residues. The CDR3 nucleotides read TGTGCCAGCAGCGTAGAGGGGGGTCATGAGCAGTTCTTC. Amino acids: CASSVEGGHEQFF.

In its sample, this clonotype was seen a few times. The chain recombines TRBV19 with TRBJ2-3, with TRBD2 matching over 7 bases. Trimming cost V 7 bases and J 6 bases; bases outside gene matches: 13. CDR3 size: 15 residues. The germline V gene encodes CDR1 LNHDA and CDR2 SQIVND (reference sequence). The CDR3 protein is CASIPSGRGFDTQYF. Written as DNA, the CDR3 is TGTGCCAGTATTCCCTCGGGGCGGGGGTTCGATACGCAGTATTTT.

The sample holds a few counts of this clonotype. The chain has TRBV20-1 and TRBJ2-3, with 9 bases matching TRBD2. V shed 3 bases and J 1 base; nucleotides not matched to a gene: 2. CDR1 DFQATT and CDR2 SNEGSKA come from the germline V gene (reference sequence). The CDR3 spans 14 residues. The CDR3 loop reads CSARTSGRTDTQYF. CDR3 bases: TGCAGTGCTAGGACTAGCGGACGCACAGATACGCAGTATTTT.

As regards this clonotype: One end of the junction does not line up with germline, which may come from a read error. The chain is built from TRBV5-4 and TRBJ2-2; D uncertain. This CDR3 spans 14 amino acids. Germline V gene data show CDR1 as SGHNT and CDR2 as YYREEE (reference sequence). In DNA, the CDR3 is TGTGCCATCAGCCCTGGGGTGGCTTGCGGGGAGCTGTTTTTT. Its translation: CAISPGVACGELFF.